The 21 T cell receptor beta chains below all came from one sample that was sequenced in a study of T cells after posttransplantation cyclophosphamide. Some clones are missing from TCRdb's copy, which holds only in-frame ones; the method was immunoSEQ multiplex PCR. This sample has some 7,100 clones, each found more than once. A marrow graft followed busulfan-fludarabine conditioning, with cyclophosphamide on days +3 and +4. The source was PBMCs, collected after an allogeneic stem cell transplant with post-transplant cyclophosphamide. The receptor set was obtained from a male patient younger than 45 who received an allogeneic stem cell transplant from an unrelated donor, was CMV-positive, and had acute and chronic GVHD. The graft donor may be the source of some T cells.

This clone occurred many times. V gene TRBV18 combines with J gene TRBJ2-1; 8 positions agree with TRBD1. J lost 3 bases, V lost 3 bases, and 10 bases had no gene match. CDR1 and CDR2 from the germline V gene are KGHSH and LQKENI. The CDR3 is 17 residues long. The CDR3 is CASSPRQGSRDYNEQFF. Here the CDR3 DNA reads TGTGCCAGCTCACCCCGACAGGGGTCGAGGGACTACAATGAGCAGTTCTTC.

This clone was seen many times. The genes are TRBV6-1 and TRBJ2-7, with 8 bases aligning to TRBD1. V trimming: 6 bases; J trimming: 3 bases; junction bases outside the gene matches: 10. The CDR3 totals 15 residues. Germline CDR1 reads MNHNS; CDR2 reads SASEGT. As DNA, the CDR3 is TGTGCCAGCAGCCAAACTTGGACAGGGAGCTACGAGCAGTACTTC. It is translated as CASSQTWTGSYEQYF.

This clone was recorded at least ten times. The V gene is TRBV2, the J gene TRBJ2-7; D ambiguous. The CDR3 contains 12 residues. Germline-derived CDR1 and CDR2 are SNHLY and FYNNEI. V lost 1 base and J lost 2, with 3 bases in between. In nucleotides, the CDR3 is TGTGCCAGCAGTGAAGATACCTACGAGCAGTACTTC. This codes for CASSEDTYEQYF.

This clone showed up many times. The rearrangement uses TRBV29-1 and TRBJ1-2; D not certain. Germline loops: CDR1 SQVTM, CDR2 ANQGSEA. V gave up 4 bases and J gave up 4 bases, with 16 bases separating them. CDR3 length equals 14 residues. CDR3 loop: CSVGKDRTGYGYTF. In DNA form, the CDR3 reads TGCAGCGTTGGCAAAGACCGCACGGGCTATGGCTACACCTTC. The full variable domain, in which reference TRBV29-1 and TRBJ1-2 provide the parts outside the CDR3, is SAVISQKPSRDICQRGTSLTIQCQVDSQVTMMFWYRQQPGQSLTLIATANQGSEATYESGFVIDKFPISRPNLTFSTLTVSNMSPEDSSIYLCSVGKDRTGYGYTFGSGTRLTVV.

This clone was observed at least ten times. This chain joins TRBV6-5 and TRBJ2-7; D is perhaps TRBD1 (5 bases). The V end lost 8 bases, the J end lost 2 bases, and 16 bases lay between the germline ends. This CDR3 has 14 residues. Germline lookup yields CDR1 MNHEY and CDR2 SVGAGI. CDR3 coding DNA: TGTGCCAGCGGTAAGGACAACCCGCCCTACGAGCAGTACTTC. This codes for CASGKDNPPYEQYF.

This clone was counted ten times or more. The chain is built from TRBV5-1 and TRBJ1-5, with 9 bases fitting TRBD1. Germline lookup yields CDR1 SGHRS and CDR2 YFSETQ. The CDR3 length is 14 residues. Trimming at V came to 0 bases and at J to 7 bases, leaving 2 bases not matched to a gene. The CDR3 reads CASSLGTGVQPQHF. DNA for the CDR3: TGCGCCAGCAGCTTGGGGACAGGGGTGCAGCCCCAGCATTTT.

Many counts were recorded for this clone. V usage is TRBV6-5 and J usage is TRBJ2-7, with TRBD1 matching 8 bases. J lost 3 bases, V lost 0 bases, and 7 bases had no gene match. Germline V gene lookup returns CDR1 MNHEY and CDR2 SVGAGI. The CDR3 is made up of 16 amino acids. The CDR3 sequence is CASSYSSGGLVYEQYF. In DNA form, the CDR3 reads TGTGCCAGCAGTTACTCTTCAGGGGGCTTAGTCTACGAGCAGTACTTC.

This clone has a handful of counts. The chain links TRBV15 to TRBJ1-3; D is possibly TRBD1 (5 bases). The V end was cut by 0 bases, the J end by 3 bases, with 6 bases between. This CDR3 has 14 amino acids. The germline CDR1 and CDR2 sequences are LNHNV and YYDKDF (reference sequence). Here the CDR3 reads CATSREGDGNTIYF. The DNA of the CDR3 is TGTGCCACCAGCAGAGAAGGGGATGGAAACACCATATATTTT.

In this sample, this clone turned up many times. The chain joins TRBV2 to TRBJ1-6; 9 bases line up with TRBD1. CDR1 and CDR2 from the germline V gene are SNHLY and FYNNEI. The CDR3 is 15 residues long. V lost 5 bases, J lost 7 bases, and 6 bases stayed unmatched. The CDR3 DNA follows: TGTGCCAGCAGTCAAAGACAGGGGGAAAATTCACCCCTCCACTTT. This codes for CASSQRQGENSPLHF. Looking up the rest from reference TRBV2 and TRBJ1-6 gives the full variable domain: EPEVTQTPSHQVTQMGQEVILRCVPISNHLYFYWYRQILGQKVEFLVSFYNNEISEKSEIFDDQFSVERPDGSNFTLKIRSTKLEDSAMYFCASSQRQGENSPLHFGNGTRLTVT.

There are many counts of this clone. This chain links TRBV2 with TRBJ1-4; 9 bases are shared with TRBD1. In germline, CDR1 is SNHLY, CDR2 FYNNEI. Germline trimming cut 7 bases from V and 0 bases from J; bases unmatched to any gene: 9. The CDR3 is 17 residues long. Here the CDR3 reads CASKPGQGLATNEKLFF. CDR3 coding DNA: TGTGCCAGCAAACCGGGACAGGGATTAGCAACTAATGAAAAACTGTTTTTT.

With regard to this clone: The junction differs from germline at one of its ends, possibly a read error. This rearrangement joins TRBV20-1 to TRBJ2-7; 9 bases map to TRBD2. CDR3 length: 8 amino acids. Germline loops: CDR1 DFQATT, CDR2 SNEGSKA (reference sequence). CDR3 DNA: TGCAGCGGCGGGGGGGCGCACTTC. Translated, it gives CSGGGAHF.

The gene calls are TRBV7-8 and TRBJ1-4; 10 nucleotides align to TRBD1. V dropped 4 bases and J dropped 0; count of bases not matched to a gene: 8. The CDR3 consists of 18 residues. Looked up from germline, CDR1 is SGHVS and CDR2 is FQNEAQ. CDR3 loop: CASSSAGTGDTTNEKLFF. For the CDR3, the DNA is TGTGCCAGCAGCTCCGCCGGGACAGGGGATACAACTAATGAAAAACTGTTTTTT.

This clone is labeled as medium-sized. The chain has TRBV7-2 and TRBJ2-1; 16 bases are a match to TRBD2. The germline V gene encodes CDR1 SGHTA and CDR2 FQGNSA. This CDR3 comprises 16 residues. With 5 bases clipped from V and 10 bases from J, the junction kept 8 bases outside the gene matches. CDR3 protein: CASSPGTSGRAWEQFF. The CDR3 region has the DNA TGTGCCAGCAGCCCAGGGACTAGCGGGAGGGCCTGGGAGCAGTTCTTC.

This clone was observed at least ten times. V is TRBV7-8 and J is TRBJ2-1, with 10 bases aligning to TRBD2. With V trimmed by 2 bases and J by 0 bases, 4 bases remained unmatched. Germline lookup yields CDR1 SGHVS and CDR2 FQNEAQ. The CDR3 has 17 residues. DNA of the CDR3: TGTGCCAGCAGCTTAAATAGCGGGAGGCTCTCCTACAATGAGCAGTTCTTC. Residues: CASSLNSGRLSYNEQFF.

This clone was counted ten times or more. This sequence joins TRBV18 and TRBJ2-5; D gene ambiguous. CDR3 size: 13 residues. The germline CDR1 and CDR2 sequences are KGHSH and LQKENI. V lost 2 bases to trimming and J lost 2 bases, with 6 bases between them. The CDR3 sequence: CASSPGSQETQYF. CDR3 nucleotides: TGTGCCAGCTCACCAGGCTCTCAAGAGACCCAGTACTTC.

This clone has a count of ten or more. This chain connects TRBV7-9 to TRBJ2-7; D is unresolved. Germline V CDR1 and CDR2: SEHNR, FQNEAQ (reference sequence). Trimming left V 0 bases short and J 5 bases short, with 14 bases between. The length of the CDR3 is 15 residues. Here the CDR3 DNA reads TGTGCCAGCAGCTTAGCGCTCGGTTTTGGTAACGAGCAGTACTTC. It codes for CASSLALGFGNEQYF.

This clone was detected many times. The chain uses TRBV5-4 and TRBJ1-1; no clear D gene. From germline, CDR1 is SGHNT and CDR2 YYREEE (reference sequence). Between the trimmed V and J ends, which lost 4 bases and 0 bases, there was a span of 10 bases. The CDR3 is made up of 14 amino acids. CDR3 residues: CASSRERMNTEAFF. The CDR3 bases are TGTGCCAGCAGCAGGGAGAGGATGAACACTGAAGCTTTCTTT. Full variable domain (remainder filled in from reference TRBV5-4 and TRBJ1-1): ETGVTQSPTHLIKTRGQQVTLRCSSQSGHNTVSWYQQALGQGPQFIFQYYREEENGRGNFPPRFSGLQFPNYSSELNVNALELDDSALYLCASSRERMNTEAFFGQGTRLTVV.

At least ten counts were recorded for this clone. The chain employs TRBV7-3 and TRBJ2-3; 9 positions match TRBD1. CDR1 is SGHTA and CDR2 is FQGTGA in the germline V gene. V lost 1 base and J lost 3; bases outside the gene matches: 11. This CDR3 has 18 amino acids. The CDR3 spells CASSLNMPGTGRTDTQYF. CDR3 bases: TGTGCCAGCAGCTTAAATATGCCCGGGACAGGGAGAACAGATACGCAGTATTTT.

This clone has ten or more counts. The chain uses TRBV9 and TRBJ2-6, with 9 bases identical to TRBD1. With V trimmed by 3 bases and J by 1 base, 8 bases remained unmatched. Germline V CDR1 and CDR2: SGDLS, YYNGEE. The CDR3 extends over 18 amino acids. This CDR3 reads CASSASRDRESGANVLTF. The DNA of the CDR3 is TGTGCCAGCAGCGCCAGCCGGGACAGGGAATCTGGGGCCAACGTCCTGACTTTC.

This clone has at least ten counts. A junction boundary mismatches the germline segment, possibly from a read error. CDR3 nucleotides: TGTGCTAGCAGCCCAGGGGCAGGGGAGACCTACGAGCAGTACTTC. Translating gives CASSPGAGETYEQYF. The chain carries TRBV7-7 and TRBJ2-7, with a weak D call TRBD1 (6 bases). This CDR3 has 15 amino acids. Germline V gene data show CDR1 as SSHAT and CDR2 as FNYEAQ (reference sequence).

The table lists this clone with many counts. V and J are TRBV5-4 and TRBJ2-7; D may be TRBD1 (6 bases). Between the trimmed V and J ends, which lost 4 bases and 0 bases, there was a span of 20 bases. Germline assignment: CDR1 SGHNT and CDR2 YYREEE (reference sequence). This CDR3 has 17 residues. CDR3 sequence (DNA): TGTGCCAGCAGCAATCCGAACAGGGCCGACAGCTCCTACGAGCAGTACTTC. This encodes CASSNPNRADSSYEQYF. The whole variable domain, filled in from reference TRBV5-4 and TRBJ2-7, reads ETGVTQSPTHLIKTRGQQVTLRCSSQSGHNTVSWYQQALGQGPQFIFQYYREEENGRGNFPPRFSGLQFPNYSSELNVNALELDDSALYLCASSNPNRADSSYEQYFGPGTRLTVT.